The 31 T cell receptor beta chains below come from one sample, sequenced in a study of neoadjuvant anti-PD-1 for oral cavity cancer. The time point: after neoadjuvant nivolumab, at surgical resection. The repertoire was sequenced with immunoSEQ multiplex PCR; TCRdb's copy has only in-frame clones and lacks some. Seen here are 33,000 or so clones, approximately 80% observed once, and the top ten hold 3.4%. This specimen was PBMCs, taken after nivolumab (anti-PD-1) treatment. The receptors were sampled from a person aged 35-80 years with oral cavity squamous cell carcinoma.

Comments on this clone: A read error may account for a junction end that differs from germline. This sequence joins TRBV2 and TRBJ1-5; 9 bases fit TRBD1. Germline CDR1 is SNHLY and CDR2 is FYNNEI. The CDR3 extends over 14 amino acids. The CDR3 loop reads CVSSEGTGNQPQHF. DNA for the CDR3: TGTGTCAGCAGTGAAGGGACAGGGAATCAGCCCCAGCATTTT.

The V call is TRBV30, the J call TRBJ2-7; unclear D gene. Germline assignment: CDR1 GTSNPN and CDR2 SVGIG (reference sequence). The CDR3 is 12 residues long. V gave up 3 bases and J gave up 2 bases, with 8 bases separating them. The CDR3 nucleotides are TGTGCCTGGAGCTCGAGTGCCTACGAGCAGTACTTC. Its translation is CAWSSSAYEQYF. The full variable domain, rest sourced from reference TRBV30 and TRBJ2-7, is SQTIHQWPATLVQPVGSPLSLECTVEGTSNPNLYWYRQAAGRGLQLLFYSVGIGQISSEVPQNLSASRPQDRQFILSSKKLLLSDSGFYLCAWSSSAYEQYFGPGTRLTVT.

This chain links TRBV5-1 with TRBJ1-1; D remains unclear. Trimming took off 0 bases at V and 1 base at J, with 7 bases between the two ends. Germline assignment: CDR1 SGHRS and CDR2 YFSETQ. This CDR3 has 14 residues. The CDR3, as DNA: TGCGCCAGCAGCTTGGCCGGTCAGAACACTGAAGCTTTCTTT. Translation: CASSLAGQNTEAFF.

The chain carries TRBV7-8 and TRBJ2-2; the D gene is possibly TRBD2 (7 bases). Germline lookup yields CDR1 SGHVS and CDR2 FQNEAQ. V lost 7 bases to trimming and J lost 4 bases, with 16 bases between them. This CDR3 has 15 amino acids. The CDR3 here is CASNLGGAITGELFF. The CDR3 DNA reads TGTGCCAGCAACCTAGGGGGGGCGATCACCGGGGAGCTGTTTTTT.

The chain employs TRBV27 and TRBJ2-2; D gene uncertain. V lost 2 bases to trimming and J lost 4 bases, with 8 bases between them. This CDR3 comprises 14 residues. Germline lookup yields CDR1 MNHEY and CDR2 SMNVEV (reference sequence). This chain's CDR3 is CASSLPQATGELFF. In DNA form, the CDR3 reads TGTGCCAGCAGTTTACCCCAGGCCACCGGGGAGCTGTTTTTT.

This chain links TRBV5-1 with TRBJ1-3; D not resolved. CDR1 and CDR2 (germline): SGHRS, YFSETQ. This CDR3 contains 16 residues. With 0 bases removed from V and 3 bases from J, the gap between germline ends came to 13 bases. CDR3 sequence: CASSLEGRSHGNTIYF. CDR3 sequence (DNA): TGCGCCAGCAGCTTGGAGGGCCGCTCCCATGGAAACACCATATATTTT.

This chain uses TRBV6-5 with TRBJ1-2; 7 bases match TRBD1. CDR1 and CDR2 from the germline V gene are MNHEY and SVGAGI. Unmatched junction bases numbered 13, after V lost 8 bases and J lost 7 bases. The CDR3 sequence is 14 residues long. CDR3 in amino acids: CASGEGAGAGGYTF. The CDR3 nucleotides are TGTGCCAGCGGGGAGGGGGCAGGGGCAGGTGGCTACACCTTC.

The V call is TRBV6-1, the J call TRBJ1-1; D unclear. The CDR3 consists of 13 residues. Germline CDR1 reads MNHNS; CDR2 reads SASEGT. V lost 0 bases and J lost 8, with 10 bases in between. CDR3 sequence reads: CASSEAVAAEAFF. CDR3 DNA sequence: TGTGCCAGCAGTGAAGCGGTGGCAGCAGAAGCTTTCTTT.

The CDR3 DNA sequence: TGCGCCAGCAGCTTCGACAGGGGCTCCTACAATGAGCAGTTCTTC. Translated: CASSFDRGSYNEQFF. The chain has TRBV5-1 and TRBJ2-1; 8 nucleotides align to TRBD1. This CDR3 has 15 amino acids. The ends lost 2 bases at V and 0 bases at J; junction bases unmatched: 1. The germline V gene has CDR1 SGHRS and CDR2 YFSETQ. The whole variable domain, remainder taken from reference TRBV5-1 and TRBJ2-1, is KAGVTQTPRYLIKTRGQQVTLSCSPISGHRSVSWYQQTPGQGLQFLFEYFSETQRNKGNFPGRFSGRQFSNSRSEMNVSTLELGDSALYLCASSFDRGSYNEQFFGPGTRLTVL.

This chain uses TRBV30 with TRBJ1-1; D is perhaps TRBD1 (6 bases). Germline CDR1 and CDR2: GTSNPN and SVGIG (reference sequence). The CDR3 extends over 15 amino acids. Trimming cost V 4 bases and J 0 bases, with 15 bases left between them. The CDR3 protein is CAWNLGGSVNTEAFF. The DNA for the CDR3 is TGTGCCTGGAACTTAGGGGGGTCGGTGAACACTGAAGCTTTCTTT.

The rearrangement uses TRBV19 and TRBJ1-2; possibly TRBD1 for D (6 bases). Deletions cut 5 bases from V and 0 bases from J, with 16 bases between. The V gene's germline CDR1 is LNHDA and CDR2 SQIVND (reference sequence). The CDR3 spans 16 residues. The CDR3 here is CASSSRTEKTNYGYTF. The CDR3 DNA is TGTGCCAGTAGTTCCCGGACAGAAAAAACTAACTATGGCTACACCTTC.

The V gene is TRBV5-1, the J gene TRBJ2-5; 8 nucleotides line up with TRBD1. This CDR3 is 14 amino acids long. In germline, CDR1 is SGHRS, CDR2 YFSETQ. The trim removed 5 bases at V and 4 bases at J, leaving 7 bases unmatched. CDR3 DNA sequence: TGCGCCAGCAGGCGACAGGGGAGTACAGAGACCCAGTACTTC. This sequence encodes CASRRQGSTETQYF.

V and J are TRBV7-8 and TRBJ1-1, with a possible D match to TRBD1 (6 bases). The CDR3 has 14 residues. Trimming shortened V by 2 bases and J by 4 bases, and 11 bases separated the two germline ends. The germline gives CDR1 SGHVS, CDR2 FQNEAQ. The CDR3 loop is CASSLFEDSTEAFF. For the CDR3, the DNA is TGTGCCAGCAGCTTATTCGAGGACAGCACTGAAGCTTTCTTT.

This chain joins TRBV10-2 and TRBJ2-2; TRBD1 or TRBD2 may be the D gene (5 bases each). CDR1 and CDR2 from the germline V gene are WSHSY and SAAADI. This CDR3 is built from 13 residues. The V gene lost 5 bases and the J gene lost 4 bases, with 8 bases spanning the gap. Here the CDR3 reads CASSSGPTGELFF. CDR3 coding DNA: TGCGCCAGCAGTTCGGGACCCACCGGGGAGCTGTTTTTT.

Concerning this clone itself: One end of the junction is discordant with germline, which a read error may explain. This chain uses TRBV7-3 with TRBJ2-2, with TRBD1 as a possible D gene (6 bases). The CDR3 is 17 amino acids. Per germline, CDR1 SGHTA and CDR2 FQGTGA. CDR3 nucleotides: TGTGCCAGCAGCATAACCGGGACACATAACCCCATCGGGGAGCTGTTTTTT. Translation gives CASSITGTHNPIGELFF.

V is TRBV6-5 and J is TRBJ1-4; possible D gene TRBD1, 5 bases. The germline CDR1 and CDR2 sequences are MNHEY and SVGAGI. Trimming removed 5 bases at V and 5 bases at J, with 12 bases between. CDR3 length: 14 residues. CDR3 in amino acids: CASSGGGENEKLFF. CDR3 sequence (DNA): TGTGCCAGCAGTGGTGGAGGGGAAAATGAAAAACTGTTTTTT.

The chain couples TRBV5-5 to TRBJ2-5; 10 bases align to TRBD2. CDR3 size: 17 residues. The germline CDR1 and CDR2 sequences are SGHKS and YYEKEE (reference sequence). V gave up 4 bases and J gave up 5 bases; unmatched junction bases: 14. CDR3 DNA sequence: TGTGCCAGCAGCCGCCGGCCTAGCGGGGGAACCGGGGAGACCCAGTACTTC. The encoded protein is CASSRRPSGGTGETQYF.

This clone appeared once. This rearrangement joins TRBV7-9 to TRBJ1-6; D perhaps matches TRBD1 (5 bases). V lost 5 bases and J 7 bases, leaving 6 bases between the germline ends. CDR1 is SEHNR, CDR2 FQNEAQ, per germline (reference sequence). This CDR3 has 12 amino acids. DNA for the CDR3: TGTGCCAGCAGCCGGGGCAATTCACCCCTCCACTTT. This encodes CASSRGNSPLHF.

The chain uses TRBV5-6 and TRBJ1-5; D unclear. CDR3 length: 15 residues. V dropped 4 bases and J dropped 6 bases, with 17 bases sitting between them. Germline assignment: CDR1 SGHDT and CDR2 YYEEEE. The CDR3 region is CASSLEAGAVQPQHF. The CDR3 nucleotides are TGTGCCAGCAGCCTTGAGGCAGGAGCTGTTCAGCCCCAGCATTTT.

The genes are TRBV20-1 and TRBJ1-2; D is unresolved. Germline V lookup: CDR1 DFQATT, CDR2 SNEGSKA (reference sequence). The CDR3 totals 11 residues. Trimming removed 6 bases at V and 2 bases at J, with 7 bases between. The DNA for the CDR3 is TGCAGTGCCCATGAGAACTATGGCTACACCTTC. It yields the protein CSAHENYGYTF.

This clone was seen a single time. The J gene is TRBJ2-7, the V gene TRBV4-2, with 11 nucleotides matching TRBD2. CDR1 and CDR2 from the germline V gene are LGHNA and YNFKEQ. CDR3 size: 16 residues. The junction had 7 bases not matched to a gene; V was cut back by 4 bases and J by 2 bases. CDR3 in amino acids: CASSRQTSGATYEQYF. The CDR3 DNA reads as TGTGCCAGCAGCCGCCAGACTAGCGGGGCCACCTACGAGCAGTACTTC.

The rearrangement uses TRBV28 and TRBJ2-5, with TRBD2 as a possible D gene (5 bases). CDR3 length equals 16 residues. Germline CDR1 and CDR2: MDHEN and SYDVKM. V lost 3 bases and J 1 base, leaving 15 bases between the germline ends. The CDR3 is CASSFDWEMGQETQYF. The CDR3 DNA reads TGTGCCAGCAGTTTTGATTGGGAGATGGGCCAAGAGACCCAGTACTTC.

The chain carries TRBV6-1 and TRBJ1-2, with a weak D call TRBD1 (5 bases). Germline CDR1 reads MNHNS; CDR2 reads SASEGT. Trimming stripped 8 bases from V and 4 bases from J, with 11 bases between. The CDR3 runs 12 residues. This CDR3 reads CASWERGYGYTF. DNA of the CDR3: TGTGCCAGCTGGGAAAGGGGCTATGGCTACACCTTC.

The CDR3 DNA follows: TGTGCCAGCAGCTTTCTGGACTGGGGAAACACCATATATTTT. It codes for CASSFLDWGNTIYF. J is TRBJ1-3 and V is TRBV7-9; no clear D. Germline CDR1 reads SEHNR; CDR2 reads FQNEAQ (reference sequence). V was shortened by 3 bases and J by 4 bases, with 10 bases between the two germline ends. This CDR3 is built from 14 residues.

This clone is a singleton in its sample. This chain links TRBV9 with TRBJ2-1, with D maybe TRBD2 (6 bases). This CDR3 comprises 15 residues. Germline loops: CDR1 SGDLS, CDR2 YYNGEE. V lost 0 bases, J lost 4 bases, and 11 bases lay in between. This CDR3 is CASSVDRGGYNEQFF. The CDR3 region has the DNA TGTGCCAGCAGCGTAGATCGGGGAGGATACAATGAGCAGTTCTTC.

CDR3 DNA sequence: TGTGCCAGCAGAGTACAGGGTGGGAATTCACCCCTCCACTTT. Its protein is CASRVQGGNSPLHF. The chain links TRBV2 to TRBJ1-6; D is perhaps TRBD1 (6 bases). CDR1 and CDR2 from the germline V gene are SNHLY and FYNNEI. The CDR3 has 14 amino acids. Deletions cut 6 bases from V and 7 bases from J, with 13 bases between.

J is TRBJ2-7 and V is TRBV2, with 10 nucleotides matching TRBD2. The CDR3 has 15 amino acids. Germline CDR1 SNHLY, CDR2 FYNNEI. V was pared by 8 bases and J by 5 bases, with 12 bases of the junction left unmatched. The CDR3 DNA sequence: TGTGCCAGCCGCCCCAGGTGGCTAGCGGGGGACGAGCAGTACTTC. Translated: CASRPRWLAGDEQYF.

This clone was found a few times. This chain connects TRBV25-1 to TRBJ1-5; TRBD1 agrees at 7 bases. The CDR3 has 12 residues. CDR1 is MGHDK, CDR2 SYGVNS, per germline. The V and J ends lost 6 bases and 5 bases, in that order; junction bases with no gene match: 1. The DNA of the CDR3 is TGTGCCAGCAGAGGGGGCGATCAGCCCCAGCATTTT. Translation: CASRGGDQPQHF.

The chain is built from TRBV27 and TRBJ1-5; D is unclear. V was shortened by 0 bases and J by 7 bases, with 10 bases between the two germline ends. The germline gives CDR1 MNHEY, CDR2 SMNVEV (reference sequence). The CDR3 totals 14 residues. CDR3 bases: TGTGCCAGCAGTTTATCGAGTGGCCTGCAGCCCCAGCATTTT. This codes for CASSLSSGLQPQHF.

The chain carries TRBV18 and TRBJ1-5; D gene uncertain. This CDR3 has 13 residues. Germline lookup yields CDR1 KGHSH and CDR2 LQKENI. V lost 2 bases, J lost 8 bases, and 10 bases lay in between. Written as DNA, the CDR3 is TGTGCCAGCTCACCAACGGAGGAGGAGCCCCAGCATTTT. Translated: CASSPTEEEPQHF.

This chain uses TRBV6-6 with TRBJ2-5; 8 nucleotides line up with TRBD2. Unmatched junction bases numbered 6, after V lost 7 bases and J lost 5 bases. Germline V gene data show CDR1 as MNHNY and CDR2 as SVGAGI (reference sequence). The CDR3 has 13 residues. This chain's CDR3 is CASTHPGGETQYF. Here the CDR3 DNA reads TGTGCCAGCACTCACCCGGGGGGGGAGACCCAGTACTTC.